This T cell receptor (beta chain) was found in a study of tumor and adjacent non-tumor tissue in lung cancer. Study background: On average, productive TCRbeta reads reached roughly 4 million per sample.

In regard to this clonotype: Antigen unknown. This likely comes from a read error, as the CDR3 has no conserved phenylalanine or tryptophan at its end.

Study-level findings and limits: Tumor TCR diversity, when higher, was linked to shorter survival. Compared with tumor, normal lung showed significantly lower TCR diversity.

The template was RNA from unsorted bulk tissue. Chemotherapy-naive patients with new lung cancer underwent thoracic surgery in China, August–late 2014. TCRbeta libraries were built with three rounds of nested PCR, modified from ARM-PCR. Using its own MiXCR run on the multiplex PCR reads, TCRdb lists one record per CDR3 protein. The sample gives about 120,000 distinct CDR3 sequences, roughly 84% of which show up once; 22% is in the top ten. The CDR3 sequence is 15 residues long. The V end lost 5 bases, the J end lost 2 bases, and 15 bases lay between the germline ends. Germline values: CDR1 SEHNR, CDR2 FQNEAQ (reference sequence).

Sequenced material: lung tumor tissue. This chain joins TRBV7-9 and TRBJ2-5; D is perhaps TRBD2 (5 bases). The sequence derives from a man in his sixties or seventies with non-small cell lung cancer. The DNA of the CDR3 is TGTGCCAGCAGCCCAAGCGGAGTAGAACAAGAGACCCAGTACTCC. This gives the protein CASSPSGVEQETQYS.